Below, one TCR beta chain is given with its context. Its specificity is not known. Sequenced by immunoSEQ multiplex PCR; TCRdb stores in-frame clones only, minus some. The repertoire consists of 95,000 to 150,000 clones, with around 87% occurring once and the leading ten covering 2.5% to 3.5%. Second-dose intervals of approximately 4 or approximately 12 weeks were pooled. This sample is drawn from a study of T cell responses to AZD1222 COVID-19 vaccine. Study conclusions and caveats: Recipients of AZD1222 seropositive at baseline numbered only 5 to 7. Donors were chiefly white British, with a greater number of females, and clonal diversity was perhaps underestimated. When two AZD1222 doses had been given, Spike-specific TCR breadth and depth rose.

The CDR3 covers 15 residues. Germline values: CDR1 SEHNR, CDR2 FQNEAQ (reference sequence). V was trimmed by 1 base and J by 4 bases, leaving 14 bases between them. Material: peripheral blood, obtained 28 days after the second AZD1222 dose. This receptor was obtained from an adult who received the AZD1222 COVID-19 vaccine. J is TRBJ2-7 and V is TRBV7-9; possible D gene TRBD1, 5 bases. The CDR3 nucleotides read TGTGCCAGCAGCTTAGTTGTGGCAGGGAAATACGAGCAGTACTTC. Its protein is CASSLVVAGKYEQYF.